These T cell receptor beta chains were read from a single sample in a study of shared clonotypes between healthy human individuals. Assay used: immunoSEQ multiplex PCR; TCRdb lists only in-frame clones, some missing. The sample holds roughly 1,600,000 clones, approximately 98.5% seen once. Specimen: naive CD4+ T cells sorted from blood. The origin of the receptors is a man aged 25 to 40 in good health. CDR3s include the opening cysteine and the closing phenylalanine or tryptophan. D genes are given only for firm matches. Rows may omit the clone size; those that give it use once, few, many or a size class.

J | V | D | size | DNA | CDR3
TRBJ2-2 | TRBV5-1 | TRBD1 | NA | TGCGCCAGCAGCCGAGGGACAGTGCCAGCGGACACCGGGGAGCTGTTTTTT | CASSRGTVPADTGELFF
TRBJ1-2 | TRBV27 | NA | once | TGTGCCAGCAGTTTACACCGAGCCGACTTTAACTATGGCTACACCTTC | CASSLHRADFNYGYTF
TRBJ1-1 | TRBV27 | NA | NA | TGTGCCAGCAGTAGACAAGCCGGTATCGAAGCTTTCTTT | CASSRQAGIEAFF
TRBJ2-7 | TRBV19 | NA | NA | TGTGCCAGTAGTATCGGTACGACAGGAATAGGCGAGCAGTACTTC | CASSIGTTGIGEQYF
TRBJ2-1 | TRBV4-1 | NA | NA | TGCGCCAGCAGCCCTGGGGGCAGGGCCGAGCAGTTCTTC | CASSPGGRAEQFF
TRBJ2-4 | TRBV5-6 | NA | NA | TGTGCCAGCAGCTTGGGGCTAGTCGGTGACATTCAGTACTTC | CASSLGLVGDIQYF
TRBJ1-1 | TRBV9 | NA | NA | TGTGCCAGCAGCCAAATTGGGGGAAGCACTGAAGCTTTCTTT | CASSQIGGSTEAFF
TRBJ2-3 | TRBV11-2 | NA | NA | TGTGCCAGCAGCTTAGGGCTAGCCCAAGGGCAGTATTTT | CASSLGLAQGQYF
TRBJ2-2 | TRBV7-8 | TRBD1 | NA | TGTGCCAGCAGCTGGCAGGGGGCAAGTGGGGAGCTGTTTTTT | CASSWQGASGELFF
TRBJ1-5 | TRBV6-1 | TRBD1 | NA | TGTGCCAGCAGTGAAGCAGTGCCAGGGGGATCTCAGCCCCAGCATTTT | CASSEAVPGGSQPQHF
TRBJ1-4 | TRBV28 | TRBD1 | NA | TGTGCCAGCCGAATCCGGGACAGGGGGCCGAATGCAACTAATGAAAAACTGTTTTTT | CASRIRDRGPNATNEKLFF
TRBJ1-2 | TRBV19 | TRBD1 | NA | TGTGCCAGTAGTAGGGACAGGGGGCTTTTTATCTATGGCTACACCTTC | CASSRDRGLFIYGYTF
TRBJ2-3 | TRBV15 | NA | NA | TGTGCCACCAGCAGAGAAGAGGCGTCCACAGATACGCAGTATTTT | CATSREEASTDTQYF
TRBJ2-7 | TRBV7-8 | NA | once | TGTGCCAGCAGCCCTGAATGGGGTCGGCACGAGCAGTACTTC | CASSPEWGRHEQYF
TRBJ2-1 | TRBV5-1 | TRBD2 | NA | TGCGCCAGCAGCCAGGGACTAGCGGGAGTAAAGTCCTACAATGAGCAGTTCTTC | CASSQGLAGVKSYNEQFF
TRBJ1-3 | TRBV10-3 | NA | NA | TGTGCCATCAGTGAGGACAGGACAAGCTCTGGAAACACCATATATTTT | CAISEDRTSSGNTIYF
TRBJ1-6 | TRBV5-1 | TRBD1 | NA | TGCGCCAGCAGCTTGGCCCGCCAAGGGGGCAATTCACCCCTCCACTTT | CASSLARQGGNSPLHF
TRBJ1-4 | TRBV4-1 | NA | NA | TGCGCCAGCAGCCAAGTTAATTCCCGAGGAGGAAAACTGTTTTTT | CASSQVNSRGGKLFF
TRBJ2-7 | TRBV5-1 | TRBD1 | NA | TGCGCCAGCAGCTCGACAGGGGGGTACGAGCAGTACTTC | CASSSTGGYEQYF
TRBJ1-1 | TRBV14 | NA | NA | TGTGCCAGCAGCCGAGGACAGCTGTTGAACACTGAAGCTTTCTTT | CASSRGQLLNTEAFF
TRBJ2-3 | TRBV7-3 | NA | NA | TGTGCCAGCTCCGACTCCCGCACAGATACGCAGTATTTT | CASSDSRTDTQYF
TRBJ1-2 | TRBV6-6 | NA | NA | TGTGCCAGCAGGTCGACAGGACACAAATCCAACTATGGCTACACCTTC | CASRSTGHKSNYGYTF
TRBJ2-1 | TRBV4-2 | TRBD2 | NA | TGTGCCAGCAGCCAACCTAGCGGGAGGGCCGTACTTCATCCTGAGCAGTTCTTC | CASSQPSGRAVLHPEQFF
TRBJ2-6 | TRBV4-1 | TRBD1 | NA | TGCGCCAGCAGCCGCCGGGACAGGGGCTCTGGGGCCAACGTCCTGACTTTC | CASSRRDRGSGANVLTF
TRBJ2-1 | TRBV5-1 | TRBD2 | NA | TGCGCCAGCAGCTTGTGGTCCTCCGGACTAGCGGGAAATGAGCAGTTCTTC | CASSLWSSGLAGNEQFF
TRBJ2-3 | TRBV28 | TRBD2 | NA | TGTGCCAGCAGTTTTCTCGGGGGGAAGCCAGATACGCAGTATTTT | CASSFLGGKPDTQYF
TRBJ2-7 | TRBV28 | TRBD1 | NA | TGTGCCAGCAGTCCCGGGGGACAGGGGGCGAACACCGAGCAGTACTTC | CASSPGGQGANTEQYF
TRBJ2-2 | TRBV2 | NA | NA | TGTGCCAGCAGTGCTGCCGGGGCCACCGGGGAGCTGTTTTTT | CASSAAGATGELFF
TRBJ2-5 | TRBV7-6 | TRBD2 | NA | TGTGCCAGCAGCTTAAACCCCGGGACTAGCGGGAGGTCAGAGACCCAGTACTTC | CASSLNPGTSGRSETQYF
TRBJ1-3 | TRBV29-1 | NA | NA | TGCAGCGCCGATGGGGGTTTGGGAAACACCATATATTTT | CSADGGLGNTIYF
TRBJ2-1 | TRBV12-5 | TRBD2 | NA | TGTGCTAGTGGAGCTAGCGGGAGAAGTGAGCAGTTCTTC | CASGASGRSEQFF
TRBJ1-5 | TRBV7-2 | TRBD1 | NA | TGTGCCAGCAGCTTTACAGGGGTCCATCAGCCCCAGCATTTT | CASSFTGVHQPQHF
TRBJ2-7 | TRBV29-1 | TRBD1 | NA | TGCAGCGTTGAAGCTAGACAGGGGGCCACCTACGAGCAGTACTTC | CSVEARQGATYEQYF
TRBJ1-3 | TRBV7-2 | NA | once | TGTGCCAGCAGCCCCCCGGGGGAGTACACCATATATTTT | CASSPPGEYTIYF
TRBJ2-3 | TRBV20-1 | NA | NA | TGCAGTGCTAGGCGCCGAGATACGCAGTATTTT | CSARRRDTQYF
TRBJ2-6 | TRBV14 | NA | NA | TGTGCCAGCAGCTCAGCCTCTGGGGCCAACGTCCTGACTTTC | CASSSASGANVLTF
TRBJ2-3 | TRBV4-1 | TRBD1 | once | TGCGCCAGCAGCCAATACACAGGGGACCCTAGCACAGATACGCAGTATTTT | CASSQYTGDPSTDTQYF
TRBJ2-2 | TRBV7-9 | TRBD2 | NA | TGTGCCAGCAGCTTAGCCCTGGGACTAGCGGGAACCGGGGAGCTGTTTTTT | CASSLALGLAGTGELFF
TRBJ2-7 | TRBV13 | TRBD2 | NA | TGTGCCAGCAGCCTAGCGGGTTTGCGAAACTACGAGCAGTACTTC | CASSLAGLRNYEQYF
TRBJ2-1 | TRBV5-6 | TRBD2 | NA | TGTGCCAGCAGTCCACTAGCGGGAGGTGGGAGTGAGCAGTTCTTC | CASSPLAGGGSEQFF
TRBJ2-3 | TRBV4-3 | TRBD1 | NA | TGCGCCAGCAGCCTAGGACAGGGGTTAGATACGCAGTATTTT | CASSLGQGLDTQYF
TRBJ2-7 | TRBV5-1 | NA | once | TGCGCCAGCAGCCTGGGACAACGGGACGGGGAGCAGTACTTC | CASSLGQRDGEQYF
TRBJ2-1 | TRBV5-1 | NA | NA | TGCGCCAGCAGCTCGGACGGAAACTCCTACAATGAGCAGTTCTTC | CASSSDGNSYNEQFF
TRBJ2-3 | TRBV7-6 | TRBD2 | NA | TGTGCCAGCAGCTTATTGGCTAGCGGGCCCCGAAACTGGGCAGATACGCAGTATTTT | CASSLLASGPRNWADTQYF
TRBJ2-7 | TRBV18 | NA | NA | TGTGCCAGCTCACCACCAGCATCCTCAGGCGAGCAGTACTTC | CASSPPASSGEQYF
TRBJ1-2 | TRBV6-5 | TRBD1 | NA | TGTGCCAGCAGTTCCCTACGACAGGGGGTGGGTGGCTACACCTTC | CASSSLRQGVGGYTF
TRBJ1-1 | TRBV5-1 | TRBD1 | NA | TGCGCCAGCAGCGTGGACAGGGCGAACACTGAAGCTTTCTTT | CASSVDRANTEAFF
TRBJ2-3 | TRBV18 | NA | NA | TGTGCCAGCTCACCACCGGGCGGAGAGGGGCTCACAAATACGCAGTATTTT | CASSPPGGEGLTNTQYF